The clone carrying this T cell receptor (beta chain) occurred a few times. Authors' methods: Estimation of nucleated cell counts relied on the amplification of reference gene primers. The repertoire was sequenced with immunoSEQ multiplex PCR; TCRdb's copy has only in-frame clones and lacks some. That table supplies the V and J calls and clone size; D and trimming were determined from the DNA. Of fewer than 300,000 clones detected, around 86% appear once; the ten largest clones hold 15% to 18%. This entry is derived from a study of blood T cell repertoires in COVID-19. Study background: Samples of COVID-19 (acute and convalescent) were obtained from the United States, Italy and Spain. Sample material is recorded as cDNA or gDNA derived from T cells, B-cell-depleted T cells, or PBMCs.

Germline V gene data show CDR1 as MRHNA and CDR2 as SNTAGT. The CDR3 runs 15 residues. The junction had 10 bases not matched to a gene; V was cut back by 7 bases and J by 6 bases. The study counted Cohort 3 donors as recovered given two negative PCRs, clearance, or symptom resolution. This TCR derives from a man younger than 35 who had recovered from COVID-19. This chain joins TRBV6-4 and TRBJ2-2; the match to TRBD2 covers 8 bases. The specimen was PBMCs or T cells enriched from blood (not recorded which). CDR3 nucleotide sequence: TGTGCCAGCAAATCGGTAGCGGGAAGCGCCGGGGAGCTGTTTTTT. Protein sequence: CASKSVAGSAGELFF.